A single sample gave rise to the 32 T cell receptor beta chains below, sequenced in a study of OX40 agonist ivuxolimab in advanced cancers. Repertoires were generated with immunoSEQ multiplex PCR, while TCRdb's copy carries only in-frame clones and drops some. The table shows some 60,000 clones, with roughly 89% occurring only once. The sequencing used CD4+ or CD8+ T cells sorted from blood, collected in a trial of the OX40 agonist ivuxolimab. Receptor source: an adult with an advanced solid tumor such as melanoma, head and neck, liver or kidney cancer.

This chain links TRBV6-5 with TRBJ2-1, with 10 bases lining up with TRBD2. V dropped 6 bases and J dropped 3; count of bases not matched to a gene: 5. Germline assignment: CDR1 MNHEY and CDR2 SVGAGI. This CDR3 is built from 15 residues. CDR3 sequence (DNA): TGTGCCAGCAGAGAGCGGGAGGGTGGCTACAATGAGCAGTTCTTC. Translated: CASREREGGYNEQFF.

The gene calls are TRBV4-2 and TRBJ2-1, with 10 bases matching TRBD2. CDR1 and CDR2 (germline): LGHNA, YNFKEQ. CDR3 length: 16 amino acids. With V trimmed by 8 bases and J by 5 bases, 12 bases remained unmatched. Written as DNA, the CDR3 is TGTGCCAGCGCTGGGCTAGCGGGAGTCCTTCACAATGAGCAGTTCTTC. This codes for CASAGLAGVLHNEQFF.

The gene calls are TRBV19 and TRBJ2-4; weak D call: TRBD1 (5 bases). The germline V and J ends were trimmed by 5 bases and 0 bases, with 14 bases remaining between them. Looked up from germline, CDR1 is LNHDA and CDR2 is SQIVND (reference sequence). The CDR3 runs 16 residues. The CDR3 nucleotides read TGTGCCAGTAGTCTCGACAGATTACTAGCCAAAAACATTCAGTACTTC. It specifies CASSLDRLLAKNIQYF.

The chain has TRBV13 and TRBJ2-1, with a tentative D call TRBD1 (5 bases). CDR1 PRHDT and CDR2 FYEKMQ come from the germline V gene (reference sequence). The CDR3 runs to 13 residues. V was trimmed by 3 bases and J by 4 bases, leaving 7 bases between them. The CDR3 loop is CASSFDSYNEQFF. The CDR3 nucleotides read TGTGCCAGCAGCTTCGACAGTTACAATGAGCAGTTCTTC.

CDR3 bases: TGTGCCAGCAGCTTAGCCCCCTGGGACAGGGGATCCTACGAGCAGTACTTC. Amino acids: CASSLAPWDRGSYEQYF. This chain uses TRBV7-9 with TRBJ2-7; 10 nucleotides align to TRBD1. In germline, CDR1 is SEHNR, CDR2 FQNEAQ (reference sequence). The CDR3 loop spans 17 amino acids. The V and J ends lost 0 bases and 1 base, in that order; junction bases with no gene match: 6.

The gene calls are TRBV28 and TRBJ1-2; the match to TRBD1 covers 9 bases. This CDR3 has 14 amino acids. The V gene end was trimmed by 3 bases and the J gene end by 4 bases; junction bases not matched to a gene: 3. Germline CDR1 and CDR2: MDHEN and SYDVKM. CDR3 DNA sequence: TGTGCCAGCAGTTTGAGGGACAGGGCCTATGGCTACACCTTC. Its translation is CASSLRDRAYGYTF.

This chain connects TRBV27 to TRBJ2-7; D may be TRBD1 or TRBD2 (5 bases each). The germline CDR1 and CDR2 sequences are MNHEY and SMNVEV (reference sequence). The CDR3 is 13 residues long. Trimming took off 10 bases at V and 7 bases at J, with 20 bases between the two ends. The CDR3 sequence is CATLGRLEEEQYF. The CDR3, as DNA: TGTGCCACCTTGGGACGGTTAGAGGAAGAGCAGTACTTC.

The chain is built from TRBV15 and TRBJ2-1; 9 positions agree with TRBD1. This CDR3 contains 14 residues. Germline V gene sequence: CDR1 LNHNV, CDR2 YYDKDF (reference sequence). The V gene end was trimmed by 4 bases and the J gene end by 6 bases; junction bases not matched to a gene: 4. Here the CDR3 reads CATSKGQGSNEQFF. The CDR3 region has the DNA TGTGCCACCAGCAAGGGACAGGGATCCAATGAGCAGTTCTTC. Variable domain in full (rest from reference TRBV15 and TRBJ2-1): DAMVIQNPRYQVTQFGKPVTLSCSQTLNHNVMYWYQQKSSQAPKLLFHYYDKDFNNEADTPDNFQSRRPNTSFCFLDIRSPGLGDTAMYLCATSKGQGSNEQFFGPGTRLTVL.

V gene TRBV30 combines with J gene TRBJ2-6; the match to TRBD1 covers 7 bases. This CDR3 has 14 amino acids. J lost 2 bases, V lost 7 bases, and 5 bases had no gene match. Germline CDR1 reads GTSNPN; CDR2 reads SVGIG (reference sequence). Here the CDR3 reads CALTGDPGANVLTF. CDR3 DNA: TGTGCCTTAACAGGGGACCCTGGGGCCAACGTCCTGACTTTC.

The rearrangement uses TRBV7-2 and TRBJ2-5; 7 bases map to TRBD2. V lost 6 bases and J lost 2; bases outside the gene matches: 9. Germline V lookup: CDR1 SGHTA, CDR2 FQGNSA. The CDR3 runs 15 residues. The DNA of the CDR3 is TGTGCCAGCAGTTTTCAGGGAGGGCGACAAGAGACCCAGTACTTC. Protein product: CASSFQGGRQETQYF.

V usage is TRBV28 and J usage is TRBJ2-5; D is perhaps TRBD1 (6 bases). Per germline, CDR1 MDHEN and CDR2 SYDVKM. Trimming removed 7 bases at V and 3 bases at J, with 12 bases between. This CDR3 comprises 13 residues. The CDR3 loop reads CASKIQGKETQYF. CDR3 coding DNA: TGTGCCAGCAAGATACAGGGAAAAGAGACCCAGTACTTC.

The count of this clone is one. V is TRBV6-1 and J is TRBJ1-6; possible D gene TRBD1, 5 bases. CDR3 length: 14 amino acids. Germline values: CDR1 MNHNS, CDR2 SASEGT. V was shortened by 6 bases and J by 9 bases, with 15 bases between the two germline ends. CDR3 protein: CASSPRDFFSPLHF. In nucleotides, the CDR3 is TGTGCCAGCAGCCCACGGGACTTCTTTTCACCCCTCCACTTT.

Written as DNA, the CDR3 is TGTGCCTGGAGTGTGGCGCGGAACCCTTATGGCTACACCTTC. Translation gives CAWSVARNPYGYTF. V and J are TRBV30 and TRBJ1-2, with no clear D. Per the germline V gene, CDR1 is GTSNPN and CDR2 is SVGIG (reference sequence). Trimming took 0 bases from V and 5 from J, leaving 13 bases between them. There are 14 residues in the CDR3.

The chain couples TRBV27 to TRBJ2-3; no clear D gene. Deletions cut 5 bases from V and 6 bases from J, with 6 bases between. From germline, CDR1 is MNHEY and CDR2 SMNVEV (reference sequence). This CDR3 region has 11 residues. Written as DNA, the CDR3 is TGTGCCAGCAGTATCCGGGATACGCAGTATTTT. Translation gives CASSIRDTQYF.

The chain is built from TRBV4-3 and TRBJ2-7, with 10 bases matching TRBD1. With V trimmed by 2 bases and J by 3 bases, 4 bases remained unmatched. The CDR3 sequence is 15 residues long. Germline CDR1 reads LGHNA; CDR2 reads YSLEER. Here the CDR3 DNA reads TGCGCCAGCAGCCAAACCCGGGACAGGGGCTACGAGCAGTACTTC. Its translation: CASSQTRDRGYEQYF.

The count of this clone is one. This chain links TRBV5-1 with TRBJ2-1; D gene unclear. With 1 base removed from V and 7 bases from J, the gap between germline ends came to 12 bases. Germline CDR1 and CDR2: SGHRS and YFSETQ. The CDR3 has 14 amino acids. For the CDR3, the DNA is TGCGCCAGCAGCTTGACTATAGCCGTAAATGAGCAGTTCTTC. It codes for CASSLTIAVNEQFF.

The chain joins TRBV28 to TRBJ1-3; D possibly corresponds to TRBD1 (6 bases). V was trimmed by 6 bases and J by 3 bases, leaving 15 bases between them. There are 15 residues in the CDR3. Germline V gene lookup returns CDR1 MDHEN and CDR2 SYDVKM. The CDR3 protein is CASRYRGKNGNTIYF. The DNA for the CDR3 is TGTGCCAGCAGATATAGGGGGAAGAATGGAAACACCATATATTTT.

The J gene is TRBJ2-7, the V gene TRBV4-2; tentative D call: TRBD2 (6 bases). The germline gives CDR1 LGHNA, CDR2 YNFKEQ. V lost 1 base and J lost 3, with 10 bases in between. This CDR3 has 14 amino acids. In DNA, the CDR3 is TGTGCCAGCAGCCAAGCCGGGACTTACTACGAGCAGTACTTC. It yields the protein CASSQAGTYYEQYF.

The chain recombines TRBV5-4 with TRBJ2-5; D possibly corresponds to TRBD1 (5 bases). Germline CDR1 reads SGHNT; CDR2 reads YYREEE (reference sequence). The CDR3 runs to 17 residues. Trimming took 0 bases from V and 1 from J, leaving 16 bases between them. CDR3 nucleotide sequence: TGTGCCAGCAGCTTGGGGGGCCGGTGGGCTGGCCAAGAGACCCAGTACTTC. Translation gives CASSLGGRWAGQETQYF.

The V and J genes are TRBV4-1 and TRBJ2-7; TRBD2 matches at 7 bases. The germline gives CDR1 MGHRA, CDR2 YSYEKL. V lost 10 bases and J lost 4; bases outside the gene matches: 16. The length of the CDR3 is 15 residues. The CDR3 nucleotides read TGCGCCACCCCTAAAGCGGGCGGGGGACTATACGAGCAGTACTTC. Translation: CATPKAGGGLYEQYF.

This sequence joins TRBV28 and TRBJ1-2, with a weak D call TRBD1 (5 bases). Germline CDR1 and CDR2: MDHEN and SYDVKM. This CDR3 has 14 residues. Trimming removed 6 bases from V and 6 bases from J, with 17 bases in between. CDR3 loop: CASRDLVGGNGYTF. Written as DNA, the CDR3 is TGTGCCAGCAGGGACCTGGTGGGGGGGAATGGCTACACCTTC.

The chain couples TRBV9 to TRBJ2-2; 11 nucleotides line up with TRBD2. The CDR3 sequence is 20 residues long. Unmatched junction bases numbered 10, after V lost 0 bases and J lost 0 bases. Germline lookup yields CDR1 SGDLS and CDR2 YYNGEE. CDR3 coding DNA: TGTGCCAGCAGCGTAGCTACTAGCGGGAGAACGGGGCCGAACACCGGGGAGCTGTTTTTT. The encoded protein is CASSVATSGRTGPNTGELFF.

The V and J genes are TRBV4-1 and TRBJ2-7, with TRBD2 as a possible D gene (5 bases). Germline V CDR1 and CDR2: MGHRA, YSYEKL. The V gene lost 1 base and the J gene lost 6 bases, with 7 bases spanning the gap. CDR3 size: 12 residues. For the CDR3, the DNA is TGCGCCAGCAGCCAAGGAGGGATCGAGCAGTACTTC. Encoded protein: CASSQGGIEQYF.

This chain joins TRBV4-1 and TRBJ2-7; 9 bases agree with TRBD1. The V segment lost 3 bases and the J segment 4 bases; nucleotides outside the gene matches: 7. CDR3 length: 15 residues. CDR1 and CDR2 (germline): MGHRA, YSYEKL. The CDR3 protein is CASSQGQGGVYEQYF. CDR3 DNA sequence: TGCGCCAGCAGCCAGGGACAGGGTGGGGTTTACGAGCAGTACTTC.

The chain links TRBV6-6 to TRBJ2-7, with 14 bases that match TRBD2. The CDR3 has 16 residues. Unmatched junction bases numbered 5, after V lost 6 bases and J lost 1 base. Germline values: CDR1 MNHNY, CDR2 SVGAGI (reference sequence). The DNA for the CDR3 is TGTGCCAGCAGCAGGGGACTAGCGGGGGTTTCCTACGAGCAGTACTTC. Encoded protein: CASSRGLAGVSYEQYF.

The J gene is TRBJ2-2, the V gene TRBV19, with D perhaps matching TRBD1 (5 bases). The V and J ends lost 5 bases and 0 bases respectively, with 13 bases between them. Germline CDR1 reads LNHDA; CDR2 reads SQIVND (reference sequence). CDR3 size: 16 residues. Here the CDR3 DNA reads TGTGCCAGTAGTCCTATGGGGCACACGAACACCGGGGAGCTGTTTTTT. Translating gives CASSPMGHTNTGELFF.

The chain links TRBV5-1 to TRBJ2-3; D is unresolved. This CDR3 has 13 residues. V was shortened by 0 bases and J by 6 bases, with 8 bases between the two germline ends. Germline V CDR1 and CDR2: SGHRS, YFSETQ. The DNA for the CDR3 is TGCGCCAGCAGCTTGGCCCCAACGGATACGCAGTATTTT. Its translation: CASSLAPTDTQYF.

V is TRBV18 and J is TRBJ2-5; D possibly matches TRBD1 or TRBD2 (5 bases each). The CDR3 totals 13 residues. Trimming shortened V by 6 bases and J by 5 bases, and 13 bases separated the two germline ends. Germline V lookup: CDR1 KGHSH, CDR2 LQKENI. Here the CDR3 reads CASSLRDPETQYF. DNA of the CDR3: TGTGCCAGCTCCCTACGGGACCCTGAGACCCAGTACTTC.

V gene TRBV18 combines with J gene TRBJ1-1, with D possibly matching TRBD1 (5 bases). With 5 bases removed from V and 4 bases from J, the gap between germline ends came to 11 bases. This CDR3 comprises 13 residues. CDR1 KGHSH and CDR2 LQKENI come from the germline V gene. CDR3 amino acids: CASSSEGTTEAFF. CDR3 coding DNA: TGTGCCAGCTCATCGGAAGGGACCACTGAAGCTTTCTTT.

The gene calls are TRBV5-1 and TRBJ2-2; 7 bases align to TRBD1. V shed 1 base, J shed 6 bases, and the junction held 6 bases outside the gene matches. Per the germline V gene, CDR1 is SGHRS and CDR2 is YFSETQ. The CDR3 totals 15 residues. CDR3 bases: TGCGCCAGCAGCTTGCTAACAGGGGAACCCGGGGAGCTGTTTTTT. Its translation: CASSLLTGEPGELFF.

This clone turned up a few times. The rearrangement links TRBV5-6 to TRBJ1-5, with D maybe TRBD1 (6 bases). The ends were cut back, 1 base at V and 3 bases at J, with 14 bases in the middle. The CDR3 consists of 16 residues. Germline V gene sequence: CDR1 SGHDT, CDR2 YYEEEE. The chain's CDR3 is CASSLRGRENNQPQHF. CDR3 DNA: TGTGCCAGCAGCTTGCGGGGGCGCGAAAACAATCAGCCCCAGCATTTT.

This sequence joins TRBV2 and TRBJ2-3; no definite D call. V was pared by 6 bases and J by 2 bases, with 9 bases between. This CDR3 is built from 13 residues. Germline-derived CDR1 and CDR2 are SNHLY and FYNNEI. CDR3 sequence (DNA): TGTGCCAGCAGCCTTATTATCACAGATACGCAGTATTTT. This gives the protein CASSLIITDTQYF. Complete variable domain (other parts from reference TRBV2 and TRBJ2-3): EPEVTQTPSHQVTQMGQEVILRCVPISNHLYFYWYRQILGQKVEFLVSFYNNEISEKSEIFDDQFSVERPDGSNFTLKIRSTKLEDSAMYFCASSLIITDTQYFGPGTRLTVL.